A selection of T cell receptor beta chains follows, all from one sample in a study of T cell changes during pregnancy in multiple sclerosis. Repertoires were generated with immunoSEQ multiplex PCR, while TCRdb's copy carries only in-frame clones and drops some. The sample holds 70,000 to 100,000 clones, roughly 95% seen once. The input for sequencing was peripheral blood, taken in the third trimester of pregnancy. The receptors shown here come from a female donor in good health, enrolled as a control in a pregnancy study. CDR3s include the opening cysteine and the closing phenylalanine or tryptophan. A D gene is named only where the DNA matches it firmly.

CASSPGSSYEQYF	NA	TRBJ2-7	TRBV27
CSVPGQGTDTQYF	TRBD1	TRBJ2-3	TRBV29-1
CATSRGRDYEQYF	NA	NA	TRBV15
CATSTRQGGSSYF	NA	TRBJ2-7	TRBV15
CASSINPTGGTLQPQHF	TRBD1	TRBJ1-5	TRBV19
CASSPGLANDEQYF	TRBD2	TRBJ2-7	TRBV7-9
CASSAFSGADEQFF	NA	TRBJ2-1	TRBV9
CASSLGGTGSNQPQHF	TRBD1	TRBJ1-5	TRBV7-6
CSIGTGRDTQYF	NA	TRBJ2-5	TRBV29-1
CASPVAGGYNEQFF	TRBD2	TRBJ2-1	TRBV28
CASRKRTGATEAFF	TRBD1	TRBJ1-1	TRBV6-6
CAWSRDRVVDGYTF	TRBD1	TRBJ1-2	TRBV30
CASSLGSGSSYNEQFF	TRBD2	TRBJ2-1	TRBV5-1
CAISPGLAVLRTQYF	TRBD2	TRBJ2-3	TRBV10-3
CASTSGGEWMSAFF	NA	TRBJ1-1	TRBV28
CASRRSEPYNEQFF	NA	TRBJ2-1	TRBV19
CASSPFLGSPYEQYF	NA	TRBJ2-7	TRBV27
CASGTSVNNEQFF	TRBD2	TRBJ2-1	TRBV19
CASSPRDREQETQYF	TRBD1	TRBJ2-5	TRBV7-9
CASSLVRPKLNYGYTF	NA	TRBJ1-2	TRBV27
CASSLDSPNYGYTF	NA	TRBJ1-2	TRBV7-9
CASSFLAGGANEQFF	TRBD2	TRBJ2-1	TRBV5-6
CASSPGGRTGELFF	NA	TRBJ2-2	TRBV7-7
CASSLGAGLGTYEQYF	NA	TRBJ2-7	TRBV7-9
CASSQEGLTDTQYF	NA	TRBJ2-3	TRBV4-1
CASRTRGGVGTEAFF	NA	TRBJ1-1	TRBV28
CASSSTSGSYNEQFF	TRBD2	TRBJ2-1	TRBV5-1
CASSLRDRGRLAGYTF	TRBD1	TRBJ1-2	TRBV28
CASSEDGRAPQHF	NA	TRBJ1-5	TRBV2
CASSFSPTTGSGPQRYYNEQFF	TRBD1	TRBJ2-1	TRBV28
CASSPSLAGSTDTQYF	TRBD2	TRBJ2-3	TRBV5-1
CASSPANPGELFF	NA	TRBJ2-2	TRBV18
CASSPWTAEKLFF	NA	TRBJ1-4	TRBV7-9
CASSPDRGGSGELFF	TRBD1	TRBJ2-2	TRBV7-2
CATSSQTGLIMGYTF	TRBD1	TRBJ1-2	TRBV15
CASTGAGEETQYF	NA	TRBJ2-5	TRBV4-2
CASSLLGGRDTEAFF	TRBD1	TRBJ1-1	TRBV5-1
CASSLSHRAYEQYF	NA	TRBJ2-7	TRBV7-9
CASSQGQGAPYEQYF	TRBD1	TRBJ2-7	TRBV6-5
CASSYEGADTEAFF	TRBD1	TRBJ1-1	TRBV6-5
CASSFLTGLNNEQFF	TRBD1	TRBJ2-1	TRBV5-1
CASSEFTGHTYQETQYF	NA	TRBJ2-5	TRBV2
CAAGGPGQGIGTQYF	TRBD1	TRBJ2-5	TRBV7-9
CASSLGHGAYEQYF	NA	TRBJ2-7	TRBV5-1
CAWSVDKWSGGDTQYF	NA	TRBJ2-3	TRBV30
CSGRDRGLYNEQFF	TRBD1	TRBJ2-1	TRBV29-1
CARSWVRENNEQFF	TRBD2	TRBJ2-1	TRBV5-3
CASSFGTDTQYF	NA	TRBJ2-3	TRBV5-6
CASSLWTIGGDGYTF	TRBD1	TRBJ1-2	TRBV28
CASSRYDTQYF	NA	TRBJ2-3	TRBV7-2
CASSLSLQGSSETQYF	NA	TRBJ2-5	TRBV28
CASSPGRSSYNEQFF	TRBD2	TRBJ2-1	TRBV19
CASSMTANYGYTF	NA	TRBJ1-2	TRBV19
CASSLTGTASYEQYF	TRBD1	TRBJ2-7	TRBV28
CASSVVDRGEQYF	NA	TRBJ2-7	TRBV9